This entry lists 13 T cell receptor beta chains sequenced from one sample in a study of blood T cell repertoires in COVID-19. The protocol was immunoSEQ multiplex PCR, while the TCRdb copy is restricted to in-frame clones and leaves out a portion. The table includes 95,000 to 150,000 clones, roughly 75% detected once. Material for sequencing was peripheral blood. These receptors were taken from a man aged 60 to 75 with active or convalescent COVID-19.

The rearrangement uses TRBV29-1 and TRBJ2-1, with D uncertain. CDR1 and CDR2 (germline): SQVTM, ANQGSEA. V shed 5 bases and J shed 1 base, with 12 bases lying between them. The CDR3 sequence is 14 residues long. The CDR3 bases are TGCAGCGTTAATGGCGGCCGTTCCTACAATGAGCAGTTCTTC. Its protein is CSVNGGRSYNEQFF.

This clone was recorded a few times. The V and J genes are TRBV12-5 and TRBJ2-5, with TRBD2 as a possible D gene (6 bases). Trimming removed 7 bases at V and 2 bases at J, with 14 bases between. The CDR3 runs to 14 residues. The germline CDR1 and CDR2 sequences are LGHNT and FRNRAP. CDR3: CASVLSTSQETQYF. The CDR3 region has the DNA TGTGCTAGTGTCCTCTCGACTAGTCAAGAGACCCAGTACTTC.

The chain combines TRBV5-1 with TRBJ2-1, with D possibly TRBD2 on 6 matching bases. This CDR3 has 13 residues. Germline values: CDR1 SGHRS, CDR2 YFSETQ. Trimming shortened V by 2 bases and J by 6 bases, and 9 bases separated the two germline ends. In nucleotides, the CDR3 is TGCGCCAGCAGCTTTAGCGGAACCAATGAGCAGTTCTTC. Translation gives CASSFSGTNEQFF.

The V and J genes are TRBV5-1 and TRBJ1-1, with TRBD1 matching 8 bases. The CDR3 is 17 residues long. CDR1 is SGHRS, CDR2 YFSETQ, per germline. The V segment lost 4 bases and the J segment 0 bases; nucleotides outside the gene matches: 11. CDR3 protein: CASSMGGQGGLNTEAFF. CDR3 DNA: TGCGCCAGCAGCATGGGCGGACAGGGAGGCCTGAACACTGAAGCTTTCTTT.

The rearrangement links TRBV12-3 or TRBV12-4 to TRBJ2-1; no firm D call. Trimming took 6 bases from V and 3 from J, leaving 9 bases between them. This CDR3 contains 13 residues. In nucleotides, the CDR3 is TGTGCCAGCAGGGGCCTTGTCTACAATGAGCAGTTCTTC. Translated, it gives CASRGLVYNEQFF.

This chain joins TRBV7-2 and TRBJ2-7; TRBD2 matches 7 bases. Germline lookup yields CDR1 SGHTA and CDR2 FQGNSA. The CDR3 is made up of 13 amino acids. The V segment lost 8 bases and the J segment 6 bases; nucleotides outside the gene matches: 10. The CDR3 reads CASGSGGSVEQYF. The CDR3 region has the DNA TGTGCCAGCGGATCGGGGGGTTCCGTCGAGCAGTACTTC.

The chain combines TRBV27 with TRBJ2-7; TRBD2 aligns across 7 bases. Trimming took 6 bases from V and 3 from J; bases not matched to a gene: 11. The CDR3 runs to 15 residues. CDR1 and CDR2 (germline): MNHEY, SMNVEV (reference sequence). The CDR3 DNA follows: TGTGCCAGCAGCCTGGGGGGGACGGGACTCTACGAGCAGTACTTC. It translates to CASSLGGTGLYEQYF.

In its sample, this clone was seen once. The gene calls are TRBV25-1 and TRBJ1-2; no clear D gene. Trimming pared 5 bases from V and 7 bases from J, leaving 14 bases between. Germline V lookup: CDR1 MGHDK, CDR2 SYGVNS. The CDR3 spans 13 residues. CDR3 nucleotide sequence: TGTGCCAGCAGTTCTAGAGCCGCCTTTGGCTACACCTTC. This gives the protein CASSSRAAFGYTF.

The V call is TRBV6-2 or TRBV6-3, the J call TRBJ2-5; 7 bases are a match to TRBD2. The V and J ends lost 0 bases and 5 bases, in that order; junction bases with no gene match: 6. CDR3 length: 15 residues. CDR1 and CDR2 (germline): MNHEY, SVGEGT. CDR3 protein: CASSYSASGTETQYF. As DNA, the CDR3 is TGTGCCAGCAGTTACTCAGCTAGCGGCACGGAGACCCAGTACTTC.

This clone was found once. One end of the junction fails to match germline, which may point to a read error. The rearrangement links TRBV7-3 to TRBJ2-2, with D maybe TRBD2 (5 bases). The CDR3 has 14 amino acids. The V gene's germline CDR1 is SGHTA and CDR2 FQGTGA. CDR3 loop: CASSLTGNAGELFF. The CDR3 bases are TGTGCCAGCAGCTTGACCGGGAACGCCGGGGAGCTGTTTTTT.

The chain recombines TRBV2 with TRBJ2-7; a possible D gene is TRBD2 (5 bases). V was clipped by 6 bases and J by 0 bases, with 12 bases between them. The CDR3 is 14 residues long. Germline loops: CDR1 SNHLY, CDR2 FYNNEI. CDR3 in DNA: TGTGCCAGCAGAAAGGAGGAGACCTCCTACGAGCAGTACTTC. The encoded protein is CASRKEETSYEQYF.

The chain links TRBV10-3 to TRBJ2-5, with TRBD1 matching over 9 bases. Per germline, CDR1 ENHRY and CDR2 SYGVKD. With V trimmed by 6 bases and J by 5 bases, 10 bases remained unmatched. The CDR3 spans 15 residues. The CDR3 reads CAISFDRGIGETQYF. In DNA, the CDR3 is TGTGCCATCAGCTTTGACAGGGGGATCGGGGAGACCCAGTACTTC.

The genes are TRBV28 and TRBJ1-6; D gene uncertain. Trimming removed 3 bases from V and 7 bases from J, with 10 bases in between. Germline V lookup: CDR1 MDHEN, CDR2 SYDVKM. The CDR3 length is 14 residues. The CDR3 here is CASSFLLPNSPLHF. The CDR3 DNA sequence: TGTGCCAGCAGTTTTTTACTCCCAAATTCACCCCTCCACTTT. The full variable domain, its missing parts supplied by reference TRBV28 and TRBJ1-6, is DVKVTQSSRYLVKRTGEKVFLECVQDMDHENMFWYRQDPGLGLRLIYFSYDVKMKEKGDIPEGYSVSREKKERFSLILESASTNQTSMYLCASSFLLPNSPLHFGNGTRLTVT.